Reported below is one T cell receptor (beta chain). In the study's own analysis: Estimated nucleated cell counts came from reference gene primer amplification. Data came from immunoSEQ multiplex PCR; TCRdb stores just in-frame clones and leaves some out. Clone size and V and J calls were adopted from that table, with D and trimming inferred from the DNA. The sample carries about 230,000 clones, less than 90% recorded once. This sample is drawn from a study of blood T cell repertoires in COVID-19. Overall study: Sites in the United States, Italy and Spain provided acute and convalescent COVID-19 samples. Sample material is recorded as cDNA or gDNA derived from T cells, B-cell-depleted T cells, or PBMCs.

The CDR3 is 14 residues long. The V end was cut by 4 bases, the J end by 0 bases, with 6 bases between. Looked up from germline, CDR1 is ENHRY and CDR2 is SYGVKD. This receptor was taken from a woman between 65 and 79 years old with active or convalescent COVID-19. V usage is TRBV10-3 and J usage is TRBJ1-4; D unclear. The material sequenced was peripheral blood. The CDR3 nucleotides read TGTGCCATCAGTGCGGGAGCAACTAATGAAAAACTGTTTTTT. As protein: CAISAGATNEKLFF.